This TCR beta chain was identified during a study of T cells in Graves' hyperthyroidism and ophthalmopathy. Points from the study as a whole: Researchers found most expanded thyroid clonotypes above 0.001 in blood as well. Ophthalmopathy was model-predicted a median roughly six months pre-onset.

Template material for amplifying TCR beta CDR3 regions consisted of RNA transcripts. The study used the HTBI primer set for a first-round RT-PCR of the TCR CDR3. Each CDR3 protein is one row after TCRdb ran MiXCR on the multiplex PCR reads. The repertoire holds 500,000 to 800,000 distinct CDR3 sequences, with around 15% as singletons. Each ophthalmopathy patient scored at least 3 on the Clinical Activity Score and at least 4 on NOSPECS grade, with duration under 3 months. Exclusion followed for patients with uncontrolled infection, other autoimmune disease, pregnancy or lactation. Germline V gives CDR1 MDHEN, CDR2 SYDVKM. V shed 0 bases and J shed 6 bases, with 3 bases lying between them. The CDR3 covers 12 residues. In its sample, this clonotype was seen many times. Its target is not known.

The chain employs TRBV28 and TRBJ1-5, with D hard to call. Sequencing used blood. This TCR came from a woman aged 50 to 65 with Graves' ophthalmopathy. The CDR3 is CASSLWGQPQHF. CDR3 nucleotide sequence: TGTGCCAGCAGTTTATGGGGTCAGCCCCAGCATTTT.